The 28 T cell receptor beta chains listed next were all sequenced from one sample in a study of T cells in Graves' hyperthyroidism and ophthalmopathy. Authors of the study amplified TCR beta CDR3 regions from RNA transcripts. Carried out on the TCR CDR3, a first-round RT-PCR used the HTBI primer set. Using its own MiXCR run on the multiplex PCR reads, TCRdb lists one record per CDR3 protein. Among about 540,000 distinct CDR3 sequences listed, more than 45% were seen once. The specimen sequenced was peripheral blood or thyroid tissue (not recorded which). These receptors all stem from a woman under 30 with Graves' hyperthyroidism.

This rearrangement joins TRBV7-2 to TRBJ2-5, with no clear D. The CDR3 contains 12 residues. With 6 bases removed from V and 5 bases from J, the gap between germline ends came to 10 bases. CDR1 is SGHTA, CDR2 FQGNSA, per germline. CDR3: CASRNLGETQYF. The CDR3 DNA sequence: TGTGCCAGCAGAAACCTCGGGGAGACCCAGTACTTC. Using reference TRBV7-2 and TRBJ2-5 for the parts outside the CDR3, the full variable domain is GAGVSQSPSNKVTEKGKDVELRCDPISGHTALYWYRQSLGQGLEFLIYFQGNSAPDKSGLPSDRFSAERTGGSVSTLTIQRTQQEDSAVYLCASRNLGETQYFGPGTRLLVL.

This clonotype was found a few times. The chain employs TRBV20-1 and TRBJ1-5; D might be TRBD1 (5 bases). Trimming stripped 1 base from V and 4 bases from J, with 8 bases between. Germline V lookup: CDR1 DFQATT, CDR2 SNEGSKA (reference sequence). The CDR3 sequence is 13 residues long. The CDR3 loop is CSARVGGNQPQHF. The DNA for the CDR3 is TGCAGTGCTAGAGTGGGGGGTAATCAGCCCCAGCATTTT.

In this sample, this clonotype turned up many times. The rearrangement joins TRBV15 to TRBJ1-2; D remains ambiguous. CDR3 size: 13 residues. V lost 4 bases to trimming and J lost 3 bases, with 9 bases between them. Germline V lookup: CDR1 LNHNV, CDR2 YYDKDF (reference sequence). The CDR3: CATSNQRDYGYTF. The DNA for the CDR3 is TGTGCCACCAGCAATCAGAGGGACTATGGCTACACCTTC.

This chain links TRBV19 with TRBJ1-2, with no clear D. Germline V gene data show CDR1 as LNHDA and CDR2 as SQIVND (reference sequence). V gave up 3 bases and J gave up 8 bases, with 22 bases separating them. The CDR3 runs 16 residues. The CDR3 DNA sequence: TGTGCCAGTAGTATGACCCCTAGTCCACGGGAGAGCGGCTACACCTTC. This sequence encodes CASSMTPSPRESGYTF.

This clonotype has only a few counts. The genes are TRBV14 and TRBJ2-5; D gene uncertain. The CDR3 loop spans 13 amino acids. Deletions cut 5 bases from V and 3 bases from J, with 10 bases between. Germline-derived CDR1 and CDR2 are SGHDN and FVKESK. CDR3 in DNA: TGTGCCAGCAGCTCAACTTCAAAAGAGACCCAGTACTTC. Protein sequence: CASSSTSKETQYF.

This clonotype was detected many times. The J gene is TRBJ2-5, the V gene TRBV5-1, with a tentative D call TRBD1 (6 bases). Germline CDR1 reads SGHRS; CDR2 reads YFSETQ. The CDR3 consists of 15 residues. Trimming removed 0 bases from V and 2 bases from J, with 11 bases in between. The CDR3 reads CASSLVDSSQETQYF. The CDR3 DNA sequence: TGCGCCAGCAGCTTGGTGGACAGCAGTCAAGAGACCCAGTACTTC. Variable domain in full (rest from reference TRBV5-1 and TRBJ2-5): KAGVTQTPRYLIKTRGQQVTLSCSPISGHRSVSWYQQTPGQGLQFLFEYFSETQRNKGNFPGRFSGRQFSNSRSEMNVSTLELGDSALYLCASSLVDSSQETQYFGPGTRLLVL.

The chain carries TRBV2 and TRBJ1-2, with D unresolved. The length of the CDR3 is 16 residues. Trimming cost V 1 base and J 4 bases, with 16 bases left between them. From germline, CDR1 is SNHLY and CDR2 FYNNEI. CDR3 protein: CASSEEWGGGTYGYTF. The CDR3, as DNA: TGTGCCAGCAGTGAAGAGTGGGGTGGAGGTACCTATGGCTACACCTTC.

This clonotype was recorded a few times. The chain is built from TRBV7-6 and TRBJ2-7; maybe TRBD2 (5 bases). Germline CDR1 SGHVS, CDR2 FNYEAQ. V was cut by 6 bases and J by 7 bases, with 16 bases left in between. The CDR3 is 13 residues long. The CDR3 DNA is TGTGCCAGCAGTTACTCTACTTGGAGGGAGCAGTACTTC. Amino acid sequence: CASSYSTWREQYF.

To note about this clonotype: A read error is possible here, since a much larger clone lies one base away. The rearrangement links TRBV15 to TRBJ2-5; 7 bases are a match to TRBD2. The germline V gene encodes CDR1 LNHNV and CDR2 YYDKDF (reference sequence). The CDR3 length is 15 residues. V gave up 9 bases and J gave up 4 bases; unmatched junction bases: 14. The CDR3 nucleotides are TGTGCCACGAGAGTAGCGGGTCCACTGGGAGAGACCCAGTACTTC. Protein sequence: CATRVAGPLGETQYF.

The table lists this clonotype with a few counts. In DNA form, the CDR3 reads TGTGCCAGTAGTGTTACCGGGACAGGGATCGGGGAGCTGTTTTTT. Translated: CASSVTGTGIGELFF. The gene calls are TRBV19 and TRBJ2-2, with 9 bases lining up with TRBD1. After removal of 5 bases from V and 7 bases from J, the junction contained 8 bases not matched to a gene. Germline CDR1 and CDR2: LNHDA and SQIVND (reference sequence). This CDR3 has 15 amino acids.

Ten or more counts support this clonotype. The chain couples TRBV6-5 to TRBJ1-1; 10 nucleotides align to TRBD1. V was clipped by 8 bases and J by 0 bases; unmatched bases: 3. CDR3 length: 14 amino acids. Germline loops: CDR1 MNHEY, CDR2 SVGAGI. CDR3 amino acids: CASGTGDMNTEAFF. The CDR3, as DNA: TGTGCCAGCGGGACAGGGGACATGAACACTGAAGCTTTCTTT.

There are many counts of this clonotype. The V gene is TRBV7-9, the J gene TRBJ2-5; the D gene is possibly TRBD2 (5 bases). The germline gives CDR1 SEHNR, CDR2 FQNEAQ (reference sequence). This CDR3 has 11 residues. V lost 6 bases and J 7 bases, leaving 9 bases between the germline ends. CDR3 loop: CASRTGMTQYF. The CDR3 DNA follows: TGTGCCAGCAGAACGGGGATGACCCAGTACTTC.

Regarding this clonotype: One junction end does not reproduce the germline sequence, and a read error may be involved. This CDR3 is CASSPRRDSNQPQHF. DNA of the CDR3: TGTGCCAGCAGTCCACGCAGGGATAGCAATCAGCCCCAGCATTTT. The chain recombines TRBV24-1 with TRBJ1-5, with D possibly being TRBD1 (5 bases). Germline CDR1 and CDR2: KGHDR and SFDVKD. This CDR3 has 15 residues.

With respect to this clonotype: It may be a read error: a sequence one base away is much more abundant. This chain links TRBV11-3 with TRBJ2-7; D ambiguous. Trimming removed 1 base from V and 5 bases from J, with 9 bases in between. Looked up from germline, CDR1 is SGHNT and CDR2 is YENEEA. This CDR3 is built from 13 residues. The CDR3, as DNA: TGTGCCAGCAGCTTAGGGGCGCCAGACGAGCAGTACTTC. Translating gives CASSLGAPDEQYF.

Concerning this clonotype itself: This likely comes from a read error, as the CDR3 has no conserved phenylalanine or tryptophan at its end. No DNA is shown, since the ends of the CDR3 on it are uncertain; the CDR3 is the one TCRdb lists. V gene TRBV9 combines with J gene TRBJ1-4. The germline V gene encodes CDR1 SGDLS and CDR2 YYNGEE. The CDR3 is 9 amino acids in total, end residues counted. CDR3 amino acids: CASSESPFY.

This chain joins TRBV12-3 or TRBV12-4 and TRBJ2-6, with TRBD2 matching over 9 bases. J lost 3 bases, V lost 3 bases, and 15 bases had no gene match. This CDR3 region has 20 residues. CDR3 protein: CASSFRLREGGELGANVLTF. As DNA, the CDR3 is TGTGCCAGCAGTTTCCGTTTGCGGGAGGGCGGAGAACTTGGGGCCAACGTCCTGACTTTC.

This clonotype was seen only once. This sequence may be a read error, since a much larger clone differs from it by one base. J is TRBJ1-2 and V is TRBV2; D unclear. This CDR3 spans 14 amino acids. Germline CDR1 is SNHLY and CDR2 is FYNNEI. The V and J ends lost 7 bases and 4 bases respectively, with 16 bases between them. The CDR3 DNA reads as TGTGCCAGCACTGTCCCGCCCACGGCCTATGGCTACACCTTC. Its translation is CASTVPPTAYGYTF.

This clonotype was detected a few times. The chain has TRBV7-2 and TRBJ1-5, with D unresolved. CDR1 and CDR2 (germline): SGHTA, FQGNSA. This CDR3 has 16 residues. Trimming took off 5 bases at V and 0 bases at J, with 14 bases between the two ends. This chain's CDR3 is CASSRLGRNSNQPQHF. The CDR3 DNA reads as TGTGCCAGCAGCCGCCTCGGACGGAATAGCAATCAGCCCCAGCATTTT.

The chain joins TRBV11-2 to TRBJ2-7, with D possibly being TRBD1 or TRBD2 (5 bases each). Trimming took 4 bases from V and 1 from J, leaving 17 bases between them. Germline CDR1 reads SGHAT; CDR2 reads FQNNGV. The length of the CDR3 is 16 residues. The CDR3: CASSSRPGRASYEQYF. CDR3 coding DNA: TGTGCCAGCAGCTCCCGTCCAGGGCGGGCTTCCTACGAGCAGTACTTC.

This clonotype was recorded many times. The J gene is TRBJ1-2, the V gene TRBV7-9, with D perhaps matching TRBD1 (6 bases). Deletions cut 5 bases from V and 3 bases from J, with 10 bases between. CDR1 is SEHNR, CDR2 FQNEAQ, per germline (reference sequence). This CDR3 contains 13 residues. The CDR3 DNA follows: TGTGCCAGCAGCAAATCAGGGGACTATGGCTACACCTTC. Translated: CASSKSGDYGYTF. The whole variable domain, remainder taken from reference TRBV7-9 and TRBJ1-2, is DTGVSQNPRHKITKRGQNVTFRCDPISEHNRLYWYRQTLGQGPEFLTYFQNEAQLEKSRLLSDRFSAERPKGSFSTLEIQRTEQGDSAMYLCASSKSGDYGYTFGSGTRLTVV.

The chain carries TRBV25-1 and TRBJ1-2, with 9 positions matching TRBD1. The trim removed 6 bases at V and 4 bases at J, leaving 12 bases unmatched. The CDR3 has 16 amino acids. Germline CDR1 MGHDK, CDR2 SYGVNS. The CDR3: CASSSLQGASSYGYTF. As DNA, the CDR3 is TGTGCCAGCAGCTCGTTACAGGGGGCTAGCTCCTATGGCTACACCTTC.

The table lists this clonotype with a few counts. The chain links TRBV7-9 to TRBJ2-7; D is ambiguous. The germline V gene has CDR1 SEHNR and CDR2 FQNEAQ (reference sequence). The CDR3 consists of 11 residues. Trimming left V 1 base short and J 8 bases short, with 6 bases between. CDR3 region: CASSLGVKQYF. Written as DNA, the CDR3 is TGTGCCAGCAGCTTAGGGGTTAAGCAGTACTTC. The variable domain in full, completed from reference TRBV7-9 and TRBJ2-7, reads DTGVSQNPRHKITKRGQNVTFRCDPISEHNRLYWYRQTLGQGPEFLTYFQNEAQLEKSRLLSDRFSAERPKGSFSTLEIQRTEQGDSAMYLCASSLGVKQYFGPGTRLTVT.

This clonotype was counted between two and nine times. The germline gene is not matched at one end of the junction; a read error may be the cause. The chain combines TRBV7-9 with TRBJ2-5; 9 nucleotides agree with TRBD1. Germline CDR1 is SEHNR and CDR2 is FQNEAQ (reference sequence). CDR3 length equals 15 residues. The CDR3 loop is CASSRATGGYETQYF. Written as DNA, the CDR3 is TGCGCCAGCAGCCGAGCCACAGGGGGCTATGAGACCCAGTACTTC.

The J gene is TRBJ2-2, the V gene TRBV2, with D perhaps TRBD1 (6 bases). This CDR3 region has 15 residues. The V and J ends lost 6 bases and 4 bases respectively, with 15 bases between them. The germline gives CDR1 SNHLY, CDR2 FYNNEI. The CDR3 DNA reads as TGTGCCAGCAGATACAGGGAATCAGGCACCGGGGAGCTGTTTTTT. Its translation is CASRYRESGTGELFF.

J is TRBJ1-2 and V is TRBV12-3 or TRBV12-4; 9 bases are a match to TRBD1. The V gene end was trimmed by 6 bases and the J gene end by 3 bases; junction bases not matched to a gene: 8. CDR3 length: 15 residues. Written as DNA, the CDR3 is TGTGCCAGCAGGGGGGACAGGGAAGCCGACTATGGCTACACCTTC. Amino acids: CASRGDREADYGYTF.

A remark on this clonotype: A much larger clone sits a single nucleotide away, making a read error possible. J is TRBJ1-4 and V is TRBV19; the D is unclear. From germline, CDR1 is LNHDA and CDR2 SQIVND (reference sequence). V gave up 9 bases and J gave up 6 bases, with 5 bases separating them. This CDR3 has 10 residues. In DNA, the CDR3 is TGTGCCAGCCTCGATGAAAAACTGTTTTTT. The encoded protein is CASLDEKLFF.

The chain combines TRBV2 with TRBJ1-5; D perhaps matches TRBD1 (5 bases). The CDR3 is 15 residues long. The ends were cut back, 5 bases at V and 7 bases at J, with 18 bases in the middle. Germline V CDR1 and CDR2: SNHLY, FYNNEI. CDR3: CASSLGPERDQPQHF. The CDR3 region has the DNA TGTGCCAGCAGTTTAGGGCCAGAGAGGGACCAGCCCCAGCATTTT.

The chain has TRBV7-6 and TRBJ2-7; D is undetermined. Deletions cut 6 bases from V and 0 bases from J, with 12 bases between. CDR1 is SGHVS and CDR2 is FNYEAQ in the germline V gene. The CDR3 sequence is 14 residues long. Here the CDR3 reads CASSVVFSSYEQYF. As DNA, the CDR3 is TGTGCCAGCAGTGTGGTGTTCTCCTCCTACGAGCAGTACTTC.